Listed here is a single TCR beta chain. Primers: 60 Vbeta forward and 13 Jbeta reverse. This table comes from immunoSEQ multiplex PCR, and its TCRdb copy is limited to in-frame clones, with some not included. In the table there are about 160,000 clones, 70% to 85% of which are singletons. The CDR3 has 15 residues. V shed 0 bases and J 5 bases; nucleotides not matched to a gene: 2. Germline loops: CDR1 MNHNS, CDR2 SASEGT. Nominally healthy donors were sampled, though unrecorded immune exposures were likely. The record originates from a study of cytomegalovirus exposure and HLA in healthy donors. The sequence derives from a man aged 45-65 years in good health and CMV-seropositive. The V gene is TRBV6-1, the J gene TRBJ1-5; 9 positions agree with TRBD1. Sequenced material: PBMCs. CDR3 bases: TGTGCCAGCAGTGAAGCTACAGGGGGCTATCAGCCCCAGCATTTT. Its protein is CASSEATGGYQPQHF.